This T cell receptor (beta chain) was recovered during a study of cytomegalovirus exposure and HLA in healthy donors. General observations from the study: The classifier was said to identify cytomegalovirus status with high specificity and sensitivity. Sequencing likely generated an artifact that appeared as a cluster of highly shared sequence variants. The study designated around 150 TCR beta chains cytomegalovirus-associated. Rates of TCR association differed by HLA locus in a later analysis, with DRB1 highest and HLA-C lowest.

Comment on this clone: Its matching antigen is unknown.

This PCR relied on a set of 60 Vbeta primers and 13 Jbeta primers. Assay: immunoSEQ multiplex PCR; the TCRdb copy retains only in-frame clones and omits some. The data show some 45,000 clones, about nine tenths seen once. The CDR3 extends over 18 amino acids. The junction had 11 bases not matched to a gene; V was cut back by 4 bases and J by 6 bases. From germline, CDR1 is SGHNT and CDR2 YYREEE (reference sequence). Sequences were obtained from PBMCs. The receptor comes from a middle-aged woman in good health and CMV-seropositive. The chain has TRBV5-4 and TRBJ2-3; 16 bases align to TRBD2. CDR3 sequence reads: CASSPWGLAGGPEDTQYF. CDR3 nucleotide sequence: TGTGCCAGCAGCCCCTGGGGACTAGCGGGAGGGCCCGAGGATACGCAGTATTTT.